The 17 T cell receptor beta chains presented below share a single source sample, sequenced in a study of cytomegalovirus exposure and HLA in healthy donors. Vbeta (60) and Jbeta (13) primers were used in the PCR. Assay: immunoSEQ multiplex PCR; the TCRdb copy retains only in-frame clones and omits some. This sample yields about 160,000 clones, of which 85% are seen a single time; 1% belongs to the top ten. The sequencing input was PBMCs. These receptors were obtained from a boy between 2 and 10 years old in good health and CMV-seronegative.

The gene calls are TRBV10-2 and TRBJ1-1; D unclear. Per the germline V gene, CDR1 is WSHSY and CDR2 is SAAADI. V lost 0 bases, J lost 10 bases, and 33 bases lay in between. The CDR3 totals 20 residues. The CDR3 here is CASSESILRAYVFFRFGAFF. Written as DNA, the CDR3 is TGCGCCAGCAGTGAGTCGATTTTGAGGGCGTACGTCTTTTTTCGGTTTGGAGCTTTCTTT.

The chain joins TRBV10-3 to TRBJ2-7; D is unresolved. Germline CDR1 ENHRY, CDR2 SYGVKD. The V end was cut by 10 bases, the J end by 2 bases, with 15 bases between. The CDR3 consists of 13 residues. The CDR3 sequence is CATRALRTYEQYF. The CDR3 DNA reads TGTGCCACCCGCGCCCTGCGGACCTACGAGCAGTACTTC.

The chain links TRBV29-1 to TRBJ2-5; 9 bases fit TRBD1. The CDR3 has 18 amino acids. V was pared by 2 bases and J by 5 bases, with 18 bases of the junction left unmatched. In germline, CDR1 is SQVTM, CDR2 ANQGSEA. The CDR3 region has the DNA TGCAGCGTTGAAACCGGGACAGGGATCCAAGAGTCTCTGGAGACCCAGTACTTC. It encodes CSVETGTGIQESLETQYF.

The chain recombines TRBV7-2 with TRBJ2-5; TRBD1 agrees at 8 bases. The CDR3 runs 14 residues. Germline V gives CDR1 SGHTA, CDR2 FQGNSA. V was clipped by 6 bases and J by 9 bases; unmatched bases: 12. CDR3 nucleotides: TGTGCCAGCAGAAGTCCGGGACAGGTTGGGGCCCAGTACTTC. It yields the protein CASRSPGQVGAQYF. The full variable domain, in which reference TRBV7-2 and TRBJ2-5 provide the parts outside the CDR3, is GAGVSQSPSNKVTEKGKDVELRCDPISGHTALYWYRQSLGQGLEFLIYFQGNSAPDKSGLPSDRFSAERTGGSVSTLTIQRTQQEDSAVYLCASRSPGQVGAQYFGPGTRLLVL.

The chain joins TRBV5-1 to TRBJ2-2, with 8 bases fitting TRBD1. The CDR3 contains 16 residues. The V segment lost 0 bases and the J segment 9 bases; nucleotides outside the gene matches: 10. CDR1 and CDR2 (germline): SGHRS, YFSETQ. Written as DNA, the CDR3 is TGCGCCAGCAGCTTGGGAATCCAGGGGGCTGGTCGGGAGCTGTTTTTT. Amino acids: CASSLGIQGAGRELFF. The full variable domain, in which reference TRBV5-1 and TRBJ2-2 provide the parts outside the CDR3, is KAGVTQTPRYLIKTRGQQVTLSCSPISGHRSVSWYQQTPGQGLQFLFEYFSETQRNKGNFPGRFSGRQFSNSRSEMNVSTLELGDSALYLCASSLGIQGAGRELFFGEGSRLTVL.

This chain uses TRBV5-4 with TRBJ1-2, with D possibly being TRBD1 (6 bases). Germline CDR1 reads SGHNT; CDR2 reads YYREEE (reference sequence). The CDR3 length is 12 residues. V was pared by 4 bases and J by 14 bases, with 18 bases between. The DNA for the CDR3 is TGTGCCAGCAGCCCCGGAGACAGGTCTTGGACCTTC. Translation: CASSPGDRSWTF. The full variable domain, rest sourced from reference TRBV5-4 and TRBJ1-2, is ETGVTQSPTHLIKTRGQQVTLRCSSQSGHNTVSWYQQALGQGPQFIFQYYREEENGRGNFPPRFSGLQFPNYSSELNVNALELDDSALYLCASSPGDRSWTFGSGTRLTVV.

V gene TRBV27 combines with J gene TRBJ1-6; 10 bases match TRBD1. This CDR3 comprises 16 residues. V lost 2 bases, J lost 10 bases, and 8 bases stayed unmatched. CDR1 is MNHEY, CDR2 SMNVEV, per germline (reference sequence). CDR3 residues: CASSLNRGQGSSPLHF. The CDR3 nucleotides read TGTGCCAGCAGTTTAAATAGGGGACAGGGGTCATCACCCCTCCACTTT.

The chain uses TRBV10-3 and TRBJ1-1, with 7 bases that match TRBD1. The length of the CDR3 is 14 residues. Germline V gene data show CDR1 as ENHRY and CDR2 as SYGVKD. V gave up 4 bases and J gave up 1 base; unmatched junction bases: 3. The CDR3 nucleotides read TGTGCCATCAGTGGGAGGACAGGGAACACTGAAGCTTTCTTT. It yields the protein CAISGRTGNTEAFF.

This clone was seen a handful of times. The chain links TRBV9 to TRBJ1-5; 7 bases agree with TRBD1. The V gene end was trimmed by 0 bases and the J gene end by 8 bases; junction bases not matched to a gene: 8. The germline V gene has CDR1 SGDLS and CDR2 YYNGEE. This CDR3 has 15 residues. The CDR3 is CASSVERTGDEPQHF. The CDR3 DNA follows: TGTGCCAGCAGCGTAGAGAGAACAGGGGATGAGCCCCAGCATTTT. Full variable domain (outside the CDR3, taken from reference TRBV9 and TRBJ1-5): DSGVTQTPKHLITATGQRVTLRCSPRSGDLSVYWYQQSLDQGLQFLIQYYNGEERAKGNILERFSAQQFPDLHSELNLSSLELGDSALYFCASSVERTGDEPQHFGDGTRLSIL.

The chain combines TRBV2 with TRBJ1-4, with D tentatively TRBD1 (5 bases). Trimming pared 6 bases from V and 1 base from J, leaving 18 bases between. This CDR3 is 17 amino acids long. CDR1 SNHLY and CDR2 FYNNEI come from the germline V gene. CDR3 sequence: CASRSDTFRGTNEKLFF. The CDR3 nucleotides are TGTGCCAGCAGGTCGGACACTTTCAGAGGAACTAATGAAAAACTGTTTTTT.

This chain joins TRBV2 and TRBJ2-6, with 8 bases fitting TRBD1. The V gene's germline CDR1 is SNHLY and CDR2 FYNNEI. Trimming took 11 bases from V and 2 from J; bases not matched to a gene: 2. The CDR3 is 13 amino acids. CDR3 coding DNA: TGTGCCGGACAGGGAACTGGGGCCAACGTCCTGACTTTC. Its protein product is CAGQGTGANVLTF.

The chain is built from TRBV4-1 and TRBJ1-3; D unresolved. Germline CDR1 and CDR2: MGHRA and YSYEKL. The CDR3 loop spans 16 amino acids. Trimming removed 3 bases at V and 0 bases at J, with 12 bases between. The CDR3 here is CASSQLDLFSGNTIYF. Here the CDR3 DNA reads TGCGCCAGCAGCCAGCTCGACTTATTCTCTGGAAACACCATATATTTT.

The chain joins TRBV9 to TRBJ1-2, with D unresolved. Trimming stripped 4 bases from V and 4 bases from J, with 14 bases between. Germline V gene sequence: CDR1 SGDLS, CDR2 YYNGEE. The CDR3 sequence is 14 residues long. CDR3 region: CASSSRRGSYGYTF. The CDR3 coding sequence is TGTGCCAGCAGCTCTCGACGGGGAAGCTATGGCTACACCTTC.

Concerning this clone itself: One end of the junction fails to match germline, which may point to a read error. This chain joins TRBV7-9 and TRBJ2-5; the D gene is possibly TRBD2 (6 bases). From germline, CDR1 is SEHNR and CDR2 FQNEAQ (reference sequence). This CDR3 region has 13 residues. The CDR3 bases are TGTTCCAGCAGGCGGGACTCCCAAGAGACCCAGTACTTC. Protein sequence: CSSRRDSQETQYF.

The chain carries TRBV2 and TRBJ2-7, with 14 bases identical to TRBD2. Germline-derived CDR1 and CDR2 are SNHLY and FYNNEI. The CDR3 contains 18 residues. The J segment lost 3 bases and the V segment lost 6 bases, leaving 13 bases of the junction unmatched. The CDR3 DNA sequence: TGTGCCAGCAGCCAAACCGGGACTAGCGGGAGACCCTTCTACGAGCAGTACTTC. It codes for CASSQTGTSGRPFYEQYF.

The chain combines TRBV28 with TRBJ1-2; unclear D gene. V lost 4 bases, J lost 8 bases, and 14 bases lay in between. The CDR3 consists of 13 residues. CDR1 and CDR2 from the germline V gene are MDHEN and SYDVKM. CDR3 sequence: CASSYAEGRGYTF. CDR3 DNA sequence: TGTGCCAGCAGTTATGCGGAGGGCCGAGGCTACACCTTC.

The CDR3, as DNA: TGTGCCAGCAGTGGACCTCAGGGGCGGCTCTTCTATGGCTACACCTTC. Amino acid sequence: CASSGPQGRLFYGYTF. This chain joins TRBV6-1 and TRBJ1-2, with D possibly matching TRBD1 (6 bases). The CDR3 totals 16 residues. V lost 4 bases to trimming and J lost 4 bases, with 19 bases between them. Germline loops: CDR1 MNHNS, CDR2 SASEGT.